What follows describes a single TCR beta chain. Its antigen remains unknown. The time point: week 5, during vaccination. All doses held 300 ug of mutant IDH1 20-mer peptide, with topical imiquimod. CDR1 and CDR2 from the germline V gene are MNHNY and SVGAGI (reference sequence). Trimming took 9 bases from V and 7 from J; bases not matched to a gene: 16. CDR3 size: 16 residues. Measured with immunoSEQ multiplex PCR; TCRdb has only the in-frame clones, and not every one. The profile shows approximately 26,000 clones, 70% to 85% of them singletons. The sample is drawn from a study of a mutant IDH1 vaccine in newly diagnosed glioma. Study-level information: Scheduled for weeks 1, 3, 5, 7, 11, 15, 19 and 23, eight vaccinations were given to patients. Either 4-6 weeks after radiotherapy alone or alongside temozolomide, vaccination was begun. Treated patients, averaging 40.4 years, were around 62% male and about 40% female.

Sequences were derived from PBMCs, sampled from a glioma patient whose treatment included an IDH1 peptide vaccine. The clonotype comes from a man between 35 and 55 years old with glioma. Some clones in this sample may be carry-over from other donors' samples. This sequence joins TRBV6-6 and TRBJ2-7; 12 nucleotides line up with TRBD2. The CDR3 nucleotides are TGTGCCAGTTCCTTCCCCCCCCTAGCGGGGGGGCGGGAGCAGTACTTC. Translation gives CASSFPPLAGGREQYF.